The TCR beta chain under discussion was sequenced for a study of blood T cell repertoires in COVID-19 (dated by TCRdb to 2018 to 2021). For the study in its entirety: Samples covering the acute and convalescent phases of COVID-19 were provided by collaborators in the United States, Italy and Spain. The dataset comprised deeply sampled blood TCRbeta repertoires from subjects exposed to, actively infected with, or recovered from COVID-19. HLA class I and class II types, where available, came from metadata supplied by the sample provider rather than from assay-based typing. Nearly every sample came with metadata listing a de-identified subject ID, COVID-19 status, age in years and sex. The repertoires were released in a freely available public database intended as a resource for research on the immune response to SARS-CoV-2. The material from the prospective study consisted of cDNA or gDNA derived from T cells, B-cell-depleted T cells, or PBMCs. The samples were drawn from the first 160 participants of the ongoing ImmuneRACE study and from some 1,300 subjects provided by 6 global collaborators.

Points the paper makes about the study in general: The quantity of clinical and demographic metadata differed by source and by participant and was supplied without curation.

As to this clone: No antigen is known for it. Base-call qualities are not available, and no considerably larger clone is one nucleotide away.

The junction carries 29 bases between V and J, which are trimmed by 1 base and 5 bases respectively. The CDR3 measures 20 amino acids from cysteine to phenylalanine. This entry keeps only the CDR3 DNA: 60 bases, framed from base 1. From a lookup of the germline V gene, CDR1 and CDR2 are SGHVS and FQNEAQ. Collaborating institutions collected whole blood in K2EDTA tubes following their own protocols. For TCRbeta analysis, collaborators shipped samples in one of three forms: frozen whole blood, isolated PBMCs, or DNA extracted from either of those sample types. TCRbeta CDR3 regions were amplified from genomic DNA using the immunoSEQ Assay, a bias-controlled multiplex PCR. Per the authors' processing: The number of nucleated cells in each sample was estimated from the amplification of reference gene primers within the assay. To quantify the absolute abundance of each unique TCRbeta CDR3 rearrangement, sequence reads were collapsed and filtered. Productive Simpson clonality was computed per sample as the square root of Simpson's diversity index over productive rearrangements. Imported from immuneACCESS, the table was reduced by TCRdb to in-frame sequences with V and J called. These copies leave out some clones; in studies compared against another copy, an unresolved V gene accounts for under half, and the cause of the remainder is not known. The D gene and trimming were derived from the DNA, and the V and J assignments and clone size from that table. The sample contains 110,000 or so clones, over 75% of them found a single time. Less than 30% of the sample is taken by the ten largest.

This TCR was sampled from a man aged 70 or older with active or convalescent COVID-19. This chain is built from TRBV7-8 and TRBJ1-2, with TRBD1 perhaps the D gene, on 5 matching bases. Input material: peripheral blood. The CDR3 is CASSLVGSWPGTMVGYGYTF. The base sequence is TGTGCCAGCAGCTTAGTCGGGTCGTGGCCAGGGACTATGGTGGGGTATGGCTACACCTTC.